This T cell receptor (beta chain) was observed in a study of T cell responses to AZD1222 COVID-19 vaccine. Generated by immunoSEQ multiplex PCR, the TCRdb table keeps only in-frame clones and is missing some. The table shows 150,000 or so clones, with roughly 90% occurring only once. The germline gives CDR1 SGHDT, CDR2 YYEEEE. Trimming shortened V by 4 bases and J by 0 bases, and 10 bases separated the two germline ends. The CDR3 is 14 residues long. As regards this clone: The antigen is undetermined.

Points from the study as a whole: Dominant at 160-218 and 743-854, vaccine-associated CD4 TCRs also spanned spike.

V gene TRBV5-6 combines with J gene TRBJ1-2, with TRBD1 as a possible D gene (6 bases). Here the sequenced sample was peripheral blood, taken on day 0 of AZD1222 vaccination. The TCR sequence derives from an adult in good health. In nucleotides, the CDR3 is TGTGCCAGCAGCGTCTGGACAGCTAACTATGGCTACACCTTC. This codes for CASSVWTANYGYTF.